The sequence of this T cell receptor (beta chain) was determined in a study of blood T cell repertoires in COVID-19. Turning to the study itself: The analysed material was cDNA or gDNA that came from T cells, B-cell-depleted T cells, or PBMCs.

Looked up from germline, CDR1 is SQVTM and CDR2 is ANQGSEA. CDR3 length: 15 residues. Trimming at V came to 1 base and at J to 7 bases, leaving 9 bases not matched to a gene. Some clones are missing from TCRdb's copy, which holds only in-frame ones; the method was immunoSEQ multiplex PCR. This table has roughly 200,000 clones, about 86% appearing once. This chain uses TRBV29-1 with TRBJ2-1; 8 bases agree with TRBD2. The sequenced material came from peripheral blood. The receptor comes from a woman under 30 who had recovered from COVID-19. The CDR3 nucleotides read TGCAGCGTTGAAGCCCTACTAGCGGTCGGTAATGAGCAGTTCTTC. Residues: CSVEALLAVGNEQFF.